Listed here are 24 T cell receptor beta chains from one sample, sequenced in a study of PD-1 blockade in classical Hodgkin lymphoma. All the patients suffered relapse after autologous stem cell transplantation, and brentuximab vedotin exposure differed. TCRdb's table, derived via immunoSEQ multiplex PCR, lists solely in-frame clones and lacks some. The sample lists tens of thousands of clones, under 90% occurring once. The material sequenced was peripheral blood mononuclear cells (PBMCs), taken at baseline. The receptor set was obtained from a human donor with classical Hodgkin lymphoma.

The chain combines TRBV5-4 with TRBJ2-5, with a weak D call TRBD1 (6 bases). This CDR3 comprises 15 residues. The ends were cut back, 6 bases at V and 2 bases at J, with 17 bases in the middle. In germline, CDR1 is SGHNT, CDR2 YYREEE (reference sequence). CDR3 sequence (DNA): TGTGCCAGCATCGATCAAACCAGGGGTCAAGAGACCCAGTACTTC. Translation gives CASIDQTRGQETQYF.

CDR3 bases: TGTGCCAGCAGCCAAGATATGGCGGGGGAAAAACTGTTTTTT. Residues: CASSQDMAGEKLFF. This chain links TRBV14 with TRBJ1-4, with D unclear. In germline, CDR1 is SGHDN, CDR2 FVKESK. The CDR3 totals 14 residues. V gave up 0 bases and J gave up 8 bases, with 10 bases separating them.

This rearrangement joins TRBV5-1 to TRBJ2-7; D is ambiguous. Germline values: CDR1 SGHRS, CDR2 YFSETQ. There are 15 residues in the CDR3. Trimming stripped 1 base from V and 0 bases from J, with 11 bases between. CDR3 nucleotides: TGCGCCAGCAGCTTGTACTTTACAGACTCCTACGAGCAGTACTTC. Its protein is CASSLYFTDSYEQYF.

This sequence joins TRBV5-1 and TRBJ2-1; D gene ambiguous. Germline CDR1 SGHRS, CDR2 YFSETQ. The CDR3 is 16 residues long. V lost 1 base to trimming and J lost 2 bases, with 13 bases between them. The CDR3 loop is CASSLRYLRPYNEQFF. The CDR3 DNA follows: TGCGCCAGCAGCTTGAGGTACTTACGCCCCTACAATGAGCAGTTCTTC. The full variable domain, rest sourced from reference TRBV5-1 and TRBJ2-1, is KAGVTQTPRYLIKTRGQQVTLSCSPISGHRSVSWYQQTPGQGLQFLFEYFSETQRNKGNFPGRFSGRQFSNSRSEMNVSTLELGDSALYLCASSLRYLRPYNEQFFGPGTRLTVL.

This chain uses TRBV19 with TRBJ1-3; no definite D call. The V gene lost 5 bases and the J gene lost 3 bases, with 11 bases spanning the gap. Germline V gene lookup returns CDR1 LNHDA and CDR2 SQIVND (reference sequence). The CDR3 runs to 14 residues. The CDR3 reads CASSEQRHGNTIYF. The CDR3 coding sequence is TGTGCCAGTAGTGAACAGCGTCATGGAAACACCATATATTTT.

The rearrangement joins TRBV6-5 to TRBJ2-1; TRBD1 agrees at 8 bases. J was trimmed by 6 bases and V by 6 bases; bases with no gene match: 1. The length of the CDR3 is 12 residues. CDR1 MNHEY and CDR2 SVGAGI come from the germline V gene. The chain's CDR3 is CASRDRVNEQFF. The CDR3 DNA follows: TGTGCCAGCAGGGACAGGGTCAATGAGCAGTTCTTC.

The rearrangement joins TRBV10-3 to TRBJ2-5, with 10 bases identical to TRBD2. V lost 10 bases to trimming and J lost 1 base; unmatched junction nucleotides: 3. The germline V gene encodes CDR1 ENHRY and CDR2 SYGVKD. CDR3 length: 13 amino acids. CDR3 in DNA: TGTGCCACCGGGACTAGCGCCCAAGAGACCCAGTACTTC. Residues: CATGTSAQETQYF.

This clone has only one observation. The chain recombines TRBV2 with TRBJ2-1; TRBD2 matches 8 bases. The CDR3 runs to 15 residues. Germline-derived CDR1 and CDR2 are SNHLY and FYNNEI. Germline trimming cut 7 bases from V and 4 bases from J; bases unmatched to any gene: 9. CDR3 protein: CASTTHIAGYNEQFF. The CDR3 DNA reads TGTGCCAGCACAACCCATATAGCGGGATACAATGAGCAGTTCTTC.

As to this clone: The junction departs from germline at one end; a sequencing error may be responsible. The chain has TRBV5-1 and TRBJ1-2; D is uncertain. This CDR3 is built from 16 residues. The germline gives CDR1 SGHRS, CDR2 YFSETQ. The CDR3 region has the DNA TGTGCCAGCAGAAAAAACGGCGGCAGTTACAACTATGGCTACACCTTC. This sequence encodes CASRKNGGSYNYGYTF.

The chain employs TRBV7-2 and TRBJ1-2, with 8 bases lining up with TRBD1. CDR1 and CDR2 (germline): SGHTA, FQGNSA. CDR3 size: 16 residues. The junction had 12 bases not matched to a gene; V was cut back by 5 bases and J by 4 bases. CDR3 amino acids: CASSPPGTGYAYGYTF. In nucleotides, the CDR3 is TGTGCCAGCAGCCCTCCCGGGACAGGTTACGCCTATGGCTACACCTTC.

This clone appeared a single time. The chain is built from TRBV4-2 and TRBJ2-2, with D perhaps TRBD2 (5 bases). Trimming shortened V by 0 bases and J by 5 bases, and 10 bases separated the two germline ends. Germline V gene data show CDR1 as LGHNA and CDR2 as YNFKEQ. There are 15 residues in the CDR3. CDR3 nucleotide sequence: TGTGCCAGCAGCCAAGATCCGGGGAGAACCGGGGAGCTGTTTTTT. Protein sequence: CASSQDPGRTGELFF.

The chain uses TRBV2 and TRBJ1-5; no definite D call. Germline V gene sequence: CDR1 SNHLY, CDR2 FYNNEI. The CDR3 loop spans 15 amino acids. Trimming took off 5 bases at V and 0 bases at J, with 11 bases between the two ends. CDR3 residues: CASSSLDYSNQPQHF. CDR3 coding DNA: TGTGCCAGCAGTTCCCTCGATTATAGCAATCAGCCCCAGCATTTT.

The V and J genes are TRBV6-1 and TRBJ2-7; 7 bases are a match to TRBD1. The CDR3 contains 12 residues. Germline CDR1 reads MNHNS; CDR2 reads SASEGT. J was trimmed by 4 bases and V by 5 bases; bases with no gene match: 2. The DNA of the CDR3 is TGTGCCAGCAGTTCGACAGGGTACGAGCAGTACTTC. This codes for CASSSTGYEQYF.

The chain recombines TRBV7-2 with TRBJ1-2; D not certain. The CDR3 sequence is 17 residues long. Germline-derived CDR1 and CDR2 are SGHTA and FQGNSA. V gave up 1 base and J gave up 2 bases, with 17 bases separating them. CDR3 bases: TGTGCCAGCAGCTTAGTCCGGGGAGGAACTAGGAACTATGGCTACACCTTC. Protein product: CASSLVRGGTRNYGYTF.

This clone was picked up a small number of times. This rearrangement joins TRBV4-2 to TRBJ2-7, with 9 bases matching TRBD2. The CDR3 spans 17 residues. V dropped 0 bases and J dropped 2; count of bases not matched to a gene: 8. Germline values: CDR1 LGHNA, CDR2 YNFKEQ. The CDR3, as DNA: TGTGCCAGCAGCCAAGAAAAAGGATTAGCGGGAGCCTACGAGCAGTACTTC. This gives the protein CASSQEKGLAGAYEQYF.

The chain joins TRBV7-2 to TRBJ2-1; 11 bases map to TRBD2. V dropped 5 bases and J dropped 6; count of bases not matched to a gene: 6. The CDR3 length is 15 residues. Germline CDR1 and CDR2: SGHTA and FQGNSA. Written as DNA, the CDR3 is TGTGCCAGCAGCCCGTCCGGGACTAGCGGCAATGAGCAGTTCTTC. Its protein is CASSPSGTSGNEQFF.

The chain is built from TRBV28 and TRBJ2-7, with TRBD1 identical over 8 bases. With V trimmed by 0 bases and J by 1 base, 8 bases remained unmatched. There are 17 residues in the CDR3. CDR1 MDHEN and CDR2 SYDVKM come from the germline V gene. The CDR3 region is CASSLWGQVKLSYEQYF. In DNA, the CDR3 is TGTGCCAGCAGTTTATGGGGACAGGTTAAACTTTCCTACGAGCAGTACTTC.

The chain's CDR3 is CSVGPERQFF. In nucleotides, the CDR3 is TGCAGCGTTGGTCCAGAACGGCAGTTCTTC. V is TRBV29-1 and J is TRBJ2-1; no clear D. The CDR3 sequence is 10 residues long. Germline V gene lookup returns CDR1 SQVTM and CDR2 ANQGSEA. V lost 4 bases and J 12 bases, leaving 10 bases between the germline ends.

This chain connects TRBV27 to TRBJ1-2; D not resolved. The CDR3 is 12 residues long. Trimming pared 0 bases from V and 6 bases from J, leaving 5 bases between. Germline V gene sequence: CDR1 MNHEY, CDR2 SMNVEV (reference sequence). The CDR3 DNA follows: TGTGCCAGCAGTTTATCGGGCAATGGCTACACCTTC. It codes for CASSLSGNGYTF.

The count of this clone is one. CDR3 loop: CASSQSWSGNEQYF. The CDR3 bases are TGTGCCAGCAGCCAAAGCTGGTCAGGGAACGAGCAGTACTTC. The chain links TRBV14 to TRBJ2-7; tentative D call: TRBD1 (5 bases). V lost 2 bases and J lost 5, with 13 bases in between. The CDR3 is made up of 14 amino acids. Germline CDR1 SGHDN, CDR2 FVKESK.

The V call is TRBV28, the J call TRBJ2-1, with TRBD1 matching over 8 bases. Germline CDR1 is MDHEN and CDR2 is SYDVKM. The CDR3 sequence is 15 residues long. After removal of 5 bases from V and 4 bases from J, the junction contained 7 bases not matched to a gene. The DNA of the CDR3 is TGTGCCAGCAGTCCCCGGGGACAGGCATACAATGAGCAGTTCTTC. It codes for CASSPRGQAYNEQFF.

This chain uses TRBV4-2 with TRBJ2-1, with D possibly being TRBD1 or TRBD2 (6 bases each). The germline V gene has CDR1 LGHNA and CDR2 YNFKEQ. The V end lost 0 bases, the J end lost 0 bases, and 12 bases lay between the germline ends. The CDR3 has 17 amino acids. The CDR3 sequence: CASSQEGGGVSYNEQFF. CDR3 in DNA: TGTGCCAGCAGCCAAGAGGGGGGCGGGGTCTCCTACAATGAGCAGTTCTTC.

The V and J genes are TRBV4-1 and TRBJ1-2; TRBD1 matches at 12 bases. This CDR3 comprises 20 residues. The J segment lost 4 bases and the V segment lost 1 base, leaving 16 bases of the junction unmatched. Germline V CDR1 and CDR2: MGHRA, YSYEKL. CDR3 amino acids: CASSQGSVGTGGLFVYGYTF. The CDR3 region has the DNA TGCGCCAGCAGCCAAGGTAGTGTTGGGACAGGGGGCCTTTTTGTCTATGGCTACACCTTC.

The chain combines TRBV19 with TRBJ2-7, with 8 bases fitting TRBD1. V was pared by 7 bases and J by 4 bases, with 6 bases of the junction left unmatched. The CDR3 is made up of 13 amino acids. Germline V gene sequence: CDR1 LNHDA, CDR2 SQIVND (reference sequence). CDR3 bases: TGTGCCAGTACAGGGGGCTTTTCGTACGAGCAGTACTTC. The encoded protein is CASTGGFSYEQYF.